The present entry profiles one TCR beta chain with its context. Its binding antigen is unknown. No clone much larger than this one lies a single base away; base qualities are absent. According to the germline V gene, CDR1 reads SGHTA and CDR2 reads FQGNSA. The germline ends are 21 bases apart after V is trimmed by 2 bases and J by 0 bases. CDR3 length: 19 amino acids, cysteine to phenylalanine. This entry keeps only the CDR3 DNA: 57 bases, framed from base 1. Collaborating institutions collected whole blood in K2EDTA tubes following their own protocols. For TCRbeta analysis, collaborators shipped samples as frozen whole blood, isolated PBMCs, or DNA extracted from either of those sample types. This sample was taken from a study of blood T cell repertoires in COVID-19 (dated by TCRdb to between 2020 and 2021). A note on the overall study: The collaborator samples originated in the United States, Italy and Spain and spanned the acute and convalescent phases of COVID-19. The material from the prospective study consisted of cDNA or gDNA derived from T cells, B-cell-depleted T cells, or PBMCs. Deeply sampled blood TCRbeta repertoires from subjects exposed to, actively infected with, or recovered from COVID-19 were included in the dataset. The repertoires were released in a freely available public database intended as a resource for research on the immune response to SARS-CoV-2. Samples were obtained from the ongoing ImmuneRACE study (first 160 participants) and from approximately 1,200 subjects provided by 6 global collaborators. The sample metadata nearly always contained a de-identified subject ID, COVID-19 status, age in years and sex. Where HLA class I and class II types were available, the types were taken from metadata supplied by the sample provider, not from assay-based typing. Overall results and qualifications from the work: The quantity of clinical and demographic metadata differed by source and by participant and was supplied without curation.

TCRbeta CDR3 regions were amplified from genomic DNA by means of the immunoSEQ Assay, a bias-controlled multiplex PCR. Turning to the authors' computational methods: Within the assay, amplification of reference gene primers was used to estimate how many nucleated cells each sample contained. Sequence reads were collapsed and filtered to measure the absolute abundance of every unique TCRbeta CDR3 rearrangement. For each sample, productive Simpson clonality was calculated as the square root of Simpson's diversity index across productive rearrangements. TCRdb re-hosts the immuneACCESS table, in-frame sequences only. Its copies lack some clones; in the studies checked, an unresolved V gene accounts for under half of them, and the cause for the rest is not known. The V and J calls and the clone size are those of that table, but D and trimming were determined from the DNA. This sample comprises just over 650,000 clones, approximately 90% of them detected only once. Clones ranked in the top ten supply around 0.3% of the sample.

Rearrangement joined TRBV7-2 to TRBJ2-3; TRBD1 is perhaps the D gene, given 6 matching bases. The source of this sequence is a woman under 30 with acute or convalescent COVID-19. The sample taken for sequencing was peripheral blood. The DNA reads TGTGCCAGCAGCTTACCATTACCCGGGACAACACGTAGCACAGATACGCAGTATTTT. This yields the protein CASSLPLPGTTRSTDTQYF.